The present T cell receptor (beta chain) was sequenced within a study of T cell repertoires in cytomegalovirus infection. A note on this clonotype: Its antigen is unknown.

From the reads, TCRdb called clonotypes with MiXCR, one entry per CDR3 protein. The data hold 650,000 to 850,000 distinct CDR3 sequences, with 25% to 30% observed a single time. This CDR3 contains 13 residues. V lost 3 bases and J lost 7; bases outside the gene matches: 4. Germline CDR1 and CDR2: DFQATT and SNEGSKA (reference sequence). The V call is TRBV20-1, the J call TRBJ2-2, with 8 bases fitting TRBD1. Specimen: cultured CD8+ T cells from PBMCs, collected from culture after CMV antigen stimulation. The clonotype comes from a human donor in good health (CMV status not recorded). Some clones in this sample may be carry-over from other donors' samples. The CDR3: CSARDREVGELFF. Here the CDR3 DNA reads TGCAGTGCTAGGGACAGGGAGGTCGGGGAGCTGTTTTTT.